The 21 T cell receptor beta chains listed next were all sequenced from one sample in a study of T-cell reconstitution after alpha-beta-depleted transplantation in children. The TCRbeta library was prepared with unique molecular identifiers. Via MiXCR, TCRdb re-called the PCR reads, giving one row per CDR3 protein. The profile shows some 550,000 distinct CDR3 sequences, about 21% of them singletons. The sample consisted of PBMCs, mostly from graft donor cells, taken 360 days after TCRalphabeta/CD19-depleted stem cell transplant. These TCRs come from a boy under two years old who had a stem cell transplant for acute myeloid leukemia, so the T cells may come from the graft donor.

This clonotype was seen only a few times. CDR3 sequence (DNA): TGTGCCACCTCATACCACGGGGGCTCCTACAATGAGCAGTTCTTC. Translation gives CATSYHGGSYNEQFF. This chain links TRBV15 with TRBJ2-1; TRBD2 might be the D (6 bases). The CDR3 length is 15 residues. Germline CDR1 LNHNV, CDR2 YYDKDF (reference sequence). V was pared by 8 bases and J by 0 bases, with 14 bases between.

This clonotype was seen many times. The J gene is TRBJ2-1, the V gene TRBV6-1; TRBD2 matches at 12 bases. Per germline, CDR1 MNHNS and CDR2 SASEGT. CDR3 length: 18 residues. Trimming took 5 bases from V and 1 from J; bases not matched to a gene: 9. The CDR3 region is CASSRTSGGPSSYNEQFF. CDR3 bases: TGTGCCAGCAGTCGTACTAGCGGGGGGCCCTCTTCCTACAATGAGCAGTTCTTC.

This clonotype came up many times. CDR3 sequence reads: CASRTTGRQPQHF. The CDR3 bases are TGTGCCAGCAGAACGACAGGGCGTCAGCCCCAGCATTTT. The chain carries TRBV6-2 or TRBV6-3 and TRBJ1-5, with 7 bases fitting TRBD1. CDR1 and CDR2 from the germline V gene are MNHEY and SVGEGT. Trimming cost V 6 bases and J 6 bases; bases outside gene matches: 5. This CDR3 comprises 13 residues.

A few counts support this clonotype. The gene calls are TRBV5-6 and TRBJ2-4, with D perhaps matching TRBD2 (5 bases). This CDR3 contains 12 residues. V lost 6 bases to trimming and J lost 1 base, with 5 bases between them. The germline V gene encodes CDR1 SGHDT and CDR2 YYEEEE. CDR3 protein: CASTGAKNIQYF. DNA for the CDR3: TGTGCCAGCACGGGGGCCAAAAACATTCAGTACTTC.

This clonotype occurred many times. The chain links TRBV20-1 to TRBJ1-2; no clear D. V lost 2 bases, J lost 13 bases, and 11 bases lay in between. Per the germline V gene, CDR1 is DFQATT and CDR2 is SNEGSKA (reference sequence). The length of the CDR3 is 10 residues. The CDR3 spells CSARPELPTF. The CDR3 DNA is TGCAGTGCTAGACCGGAGTTACCCACCTTC.

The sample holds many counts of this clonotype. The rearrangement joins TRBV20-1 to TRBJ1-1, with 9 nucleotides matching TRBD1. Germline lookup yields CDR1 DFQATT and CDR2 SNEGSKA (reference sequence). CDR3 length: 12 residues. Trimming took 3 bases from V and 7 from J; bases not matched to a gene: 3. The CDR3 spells CSASMTGGEAFF. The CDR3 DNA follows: TGCAGTGCTAGCATGACAGGGGGTGAAGCTTTCTTT.

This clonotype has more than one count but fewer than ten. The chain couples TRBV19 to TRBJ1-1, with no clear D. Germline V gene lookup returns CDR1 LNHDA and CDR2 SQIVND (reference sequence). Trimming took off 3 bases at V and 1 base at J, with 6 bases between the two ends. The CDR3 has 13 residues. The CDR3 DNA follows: TGTGCCAGTAGTATGTTCCGGAACACTGAAGCTTTCTTT. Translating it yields CASSMFRNTEAFF.

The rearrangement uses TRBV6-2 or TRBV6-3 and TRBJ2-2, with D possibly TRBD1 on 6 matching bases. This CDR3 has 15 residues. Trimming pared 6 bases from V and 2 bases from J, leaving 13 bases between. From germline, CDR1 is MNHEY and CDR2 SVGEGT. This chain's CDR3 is CASSRQVLNTGELFF. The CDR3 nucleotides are TGTGCCAGCAGCCGACAGGTTCTTAACACCGGGGAGCTGTTTTTT.

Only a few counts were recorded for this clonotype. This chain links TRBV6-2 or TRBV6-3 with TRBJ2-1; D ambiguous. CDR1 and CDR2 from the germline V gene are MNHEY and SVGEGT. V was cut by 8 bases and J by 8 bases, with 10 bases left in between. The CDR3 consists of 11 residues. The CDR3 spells CASAQSDEQFF. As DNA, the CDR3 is TGTGCCAGCGCACAGTCGGATGAGCAGTTCTTC.

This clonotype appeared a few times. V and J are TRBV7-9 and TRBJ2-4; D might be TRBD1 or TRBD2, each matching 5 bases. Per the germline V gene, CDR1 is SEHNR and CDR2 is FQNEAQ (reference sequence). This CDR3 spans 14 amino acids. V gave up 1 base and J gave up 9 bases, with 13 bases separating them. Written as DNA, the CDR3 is TGTGCCAGCAGCTTAGAAGGGTTGAGGGGCATTCAGTACTTC. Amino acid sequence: CASSLEGLRGIQYF.

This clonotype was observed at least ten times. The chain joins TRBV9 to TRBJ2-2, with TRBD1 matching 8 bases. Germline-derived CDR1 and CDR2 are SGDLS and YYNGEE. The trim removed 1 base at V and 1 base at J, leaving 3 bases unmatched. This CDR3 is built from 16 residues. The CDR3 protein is CASSVWGTGNTGELFF. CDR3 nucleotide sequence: TGTGCCAGCAGCGTATGGGGGACAGGGAACACCGGGGAGCTGTTTTTT. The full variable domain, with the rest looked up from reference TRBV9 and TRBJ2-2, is DSGVTQTPKHLITATGQRVTLRCSPRSGDLSVYWYQQSLDQGLQFLIQYYNGEERAKGNILERFSAQQFPDLHSELNLSSLELGDSALYFCASSVWGTGNTGELFFGEGSRLTVL.

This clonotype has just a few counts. In nucleotides, the CDR3 is TGTGCCACCAGCAGAGTGAGAGACAATGAGCAGTTCTTC. Its translation is CATSRVRDNEQFF. The chain recombines TRBV15 with TRBJ2-1; D gene unclear. This CDR3 comprises 13 residues. Germline CDR1 is LNHNV and CDR2 is YYDKDF (reference sequence). V lost 1 base to trimming and J lost 5 bases, with 6 bases between them.

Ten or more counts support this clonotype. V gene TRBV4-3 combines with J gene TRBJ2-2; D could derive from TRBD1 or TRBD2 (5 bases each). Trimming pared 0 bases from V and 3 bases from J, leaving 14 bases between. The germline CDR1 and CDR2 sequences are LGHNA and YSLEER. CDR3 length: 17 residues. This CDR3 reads CASSQDWAQGDTGELFF. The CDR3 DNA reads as TGCGCCAGCAGCCAAGACTGGGCGCAGGGAGACACCGGGGAGCTGTTTTTT.

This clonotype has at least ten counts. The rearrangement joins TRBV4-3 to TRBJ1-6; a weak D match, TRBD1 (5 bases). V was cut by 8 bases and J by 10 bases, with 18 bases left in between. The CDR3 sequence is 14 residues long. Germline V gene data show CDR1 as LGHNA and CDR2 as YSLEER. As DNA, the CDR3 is TGCGCCAGCTCCATGCAGGGTTGGGAGTCACCCCTCCACTTT. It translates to CASSMQGWESPLHF.

This chain's CDR3 is CASSNPASGQETQYF. CDR3 bases: TGTGCCAGCAGTAATCCCGCGAGCGGCCAAGAGACCCAGTACTTC. V and J are TRBV2 and TRBJ2-5; D might be TRBD2 (5 bases). The CDR3 has 15 residues. Deletions cut 5 bases from V and 1 base from J, with 14 bases between. The V gene's germline CDR1 is SNHLY and CDR2 FYNNEI.

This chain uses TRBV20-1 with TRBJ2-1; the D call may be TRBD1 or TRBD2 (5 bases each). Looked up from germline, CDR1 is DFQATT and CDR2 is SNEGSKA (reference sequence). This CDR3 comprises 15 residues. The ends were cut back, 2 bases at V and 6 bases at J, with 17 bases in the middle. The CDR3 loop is CSARKTAGRANEQFF. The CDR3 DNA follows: TGCAGTGCTAGAAAGACGGCGGGCAGGGCCAATGAGCAGTTCTTC.

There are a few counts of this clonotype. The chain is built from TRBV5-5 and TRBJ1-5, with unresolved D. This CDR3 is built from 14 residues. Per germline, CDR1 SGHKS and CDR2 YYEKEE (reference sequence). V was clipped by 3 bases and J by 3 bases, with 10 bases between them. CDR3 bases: TGTGCCAGCAGCTCCCAGGCCCTCAATCAGCCCCAGCATTTT. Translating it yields CASSSQALNQPQHF. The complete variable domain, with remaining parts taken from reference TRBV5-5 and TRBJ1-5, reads DAGVTQSPTHLIKTRGQQVTLRCSPISGHKSVSWYQQVLGQGPQFIFQYYEKEERGRGNFPDRFSARQFPNYSSELNVNALLLGDSALYLCASSSQALNQPQHFGDGTRLSIL.

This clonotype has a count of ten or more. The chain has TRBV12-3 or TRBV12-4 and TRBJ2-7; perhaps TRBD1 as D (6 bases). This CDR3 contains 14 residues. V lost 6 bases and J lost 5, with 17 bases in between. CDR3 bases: TGTGCCAGCAGCTACTACAGGGCCGTCGACGAGCAGTACTTC. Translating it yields CASSYYRAVDEQYF.

CDR3 bases: TGCAGTGGAGCGGTAGGCAGGAGCTCCTACGAGCAGTACTTC. It encodes CSGAVGRSSYEQYF. The chain has TRBV20-1 and TRBJ2-7; weak D call: TRBD2 (5 bases). The CDR3 extends over 14 amino acids. Germline V CDR1 and CDR2: DFQATT, SNEGSKA (reference sequence). Trimming stripped 7 bases from V and 0 bases from J, with 16 bases between.

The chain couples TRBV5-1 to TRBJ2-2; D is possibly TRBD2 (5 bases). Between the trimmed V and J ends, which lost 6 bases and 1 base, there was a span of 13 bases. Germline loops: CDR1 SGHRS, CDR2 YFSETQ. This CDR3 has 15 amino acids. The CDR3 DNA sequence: TGCGCCAGCACCAAGGCGGGCGGGAACACCGGGGAGCTGTTTTTT. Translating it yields CASTKAGGNTGELFF.

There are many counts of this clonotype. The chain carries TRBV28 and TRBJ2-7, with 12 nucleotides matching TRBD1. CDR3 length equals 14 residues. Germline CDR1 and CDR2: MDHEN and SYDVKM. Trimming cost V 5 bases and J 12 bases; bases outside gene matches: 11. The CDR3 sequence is CASSQLPGQGAMYV. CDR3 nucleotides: TGTGCCAGCAGTCAACTCCCGGGACAGGGGGCCATGTACGTC.